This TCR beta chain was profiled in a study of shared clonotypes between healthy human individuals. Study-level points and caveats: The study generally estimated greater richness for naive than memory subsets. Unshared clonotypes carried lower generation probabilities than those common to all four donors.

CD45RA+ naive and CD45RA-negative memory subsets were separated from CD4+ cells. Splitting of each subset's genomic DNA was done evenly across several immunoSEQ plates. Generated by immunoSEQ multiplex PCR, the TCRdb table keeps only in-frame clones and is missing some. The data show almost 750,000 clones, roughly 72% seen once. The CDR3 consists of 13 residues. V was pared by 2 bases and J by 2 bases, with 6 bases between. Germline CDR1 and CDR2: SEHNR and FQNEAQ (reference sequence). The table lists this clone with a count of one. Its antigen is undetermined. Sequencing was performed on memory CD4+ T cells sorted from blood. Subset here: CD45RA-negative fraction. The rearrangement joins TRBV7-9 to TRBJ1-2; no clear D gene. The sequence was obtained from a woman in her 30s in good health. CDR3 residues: CASSLSDNYGYTF. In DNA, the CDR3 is TGTGCCAGCAGCTTATCAGACAACTATGGCTACACCTTC.